The rows below give T cell receptor beta chains drawn from one sample of a study of identifying expanded T cells in peripheral blood. Produced via immunoSEQ multiplex PCR; TCRdb's table is partial and in-frame only. The sample lists 90,000 to 100,000 clones; approximately 86% were seen once. The sequenced sample consisted of blood. These receptors originate from a person between 18 and 69 years old in good health. The CDR3 runs from the conserved cysteine through the conserved F or W. D genes are given only for firm matches. Size values are once, few and many counts, or a class for expanded clones, and some rows have none.

d_gene: .; abundance: .; j_gene: TRBJ2-1; v_gene: TRBV4-2; CDR3aa: CASSQDQLGQFF; CDR3nt: TGTGCCAGCAGCCAAGACCAGCTAGGGCAGTTCTTC
d_gene: .; abundance: .; j_gene: TRBJ2-1; v_gene: TRBV30; CDR3aa: CAYSAGAPSYNEQFF; CDR3nt: TGTGCCTACTCGGCGGGGGCCCCCTCCTACAATGAGCAGTTCTTC
d_gene: TRBD2; abundance: few; j_gene: TRBJ2-1; v_gene: TRBV5-1; CDR3aa: CASSQLAGEYNEQFF; CDR3nt: TGCGCCAGCAGCCAACTAGCGGGAGAGTACAATGAGCAGTTCTTC
d_gene: .; abundance: .; j_gene: TRBJ2-3; v_gene: TRBV12-5; CDR3aa: CASGLESTRKDTQYF; CDR3nt: TGTGCTAGTGGTTTGGAATCGACTAGAAAGGATACGCAGTATTTT
d_gene: .; abundance: .; j_gene: TRBJ1-5; v_gene: TRBV30; CDR3aa: CAWSVRGDQPQHF; CDR3nt: TGTGCCTGGAGTGTACGCGGGGATCAGCCCCAGCATTTT
d_gene: .; abundance: .; j_gene: TRBJ2-3; v_gene: TRBV9; CDR3aa: CASSDRGDTSTDTQYF; CDR3nt: TGTGCCAGCAGCGATAGAGGGGATACTAGCACAGATACGCAGTATTTT
d_gene: .; abundance: .; j_gene: TRBJ1-2; v_gene: TRBV10-3; CDR3aa: CAISEGNYGYTF; CDR3nt: TGTGCCATCAGTGAAGGAAACTATGGCTACACCTTC
d_gene: .; abundance: .; j_gene: TRBJ1-1; v_gene: TRBV5-1; CDR3aa: CASSSDLGTEAFF; CDR3nt: TGCGCCAGCAGCTCAGACCTGGGTACTGAAGCTTTCTTT
d_gene: TRBD1; abundance: .; j_gene: TRBJ1-5; v_gene: TRBV30; CDR3aa: CAWSGQGLRDSNQPQHF; CDR3nt: TGTGCCTGGTCGGGACAGGGGCTACGCGATAGCAATCAGCCCCAGCATTTT
d_gene: .; abundance: .; j_gene: TRBJ1-2; v_gene: TRBV9; CDR3aa: CASSEKLDGAHGGYTF; CDR3nt: TGTGCCAGCAGCGAGAAACTAGATGGGGCCCACGGTGGCTACACCTTC
d_gene: .; abundance: .; j_gene: TRBJ2-3; v_gene: TRBV7-3; CDR3aa: CASSLDYTDTQYF; CDR3nt: TGTGCCAGCAGCCTCGATTACACAGATACGCAGTATTTT
d_gene: TRBD1; abundance: .; j_gene: TRBJ1-2; v_gene: TRBV6-1; CDR3aa: CASSEHGQGFRYGYTF; CDR3nt: TGTGCCAGCAGTGAGCACGGACAGGGCTTTCGGTATGGCTACACCTTC
d_gene: .; abundance: .; j_gene: TRBJ2-5; v_gene: TRBV7-9; CDR3aa: CASSLAFEPQETQYF; CDR3nt: TGTGCCAGCAGCTTAGCATTTGAACCCCAAGAGACCCAGTACTTC
d_gene: TRBD1; abundance: .; j_gene: TRBJ2-1; v_gene: TRBV7-9; CDR3aa: CASSLLTGGFHEQFF; CDR3nt: TGTGCCAGCAGCTTGCTAACAGGGGGATTTCATGAGCAGTTCTTC
d_gene: .; abundance: .; j_gene: TRBJ1-2; v_gene: TRBV5-4; CDR3aa: CASSFGTDFNYGYTF; CDR3nt: TGTGCCAGCAGCTTTGGGACCGACTTTAACTATGGCTACACCTTC
d_gene: TRBD2; abundance: .; j_gene: TRBJ2-5; v_gene: TRBV7-9; CDR3aa: CASSVAGEETQYF; CDR3nt: TGTGCCAGCAGCGTAGCGGGGGAGGAGACCCAGTACTTC
d_gene: .; abundance: few; j_gene: TRBJ1-5; v_gene: TRBV29-1; CDR3aa: CSVARAVDQPQHF; CDR3nt: TGCAGCGTTGCCAGAGCGGTGGATCAGCCCCAGCATTTT
d_gene: .; abundance: .; j_gene: TRBJ1-1; v_gene: TRBV29-1; CDR3aa: CSVVRGSSTEAFF; CDR3nt: TGCAGCGTTGTAAGGGGTAGTAGCACTGAAGCTTTCTTT
d_gene: .; abundance: .; j_gene: TRBJ2-7; v_gene: TRBV4-2; CDR3aa: CASSQGVTAPAEQYF; CDR3nt: TGTGCCAGCAGCCAAGGAGTGACTGCCCCTGCCGAGCAGTACTTC
d_gene: .; abundance: .; j_gene: TRBJ1-5; v_gene: TRBV4-3; CDR3aa: CASRLTAVSNQPQHF; CDR3nt: TGCGCCAGCAGACTAACAGCAGTATCAAATCAGCCCCAGCATTTT
d_gene: TRBD1; abundance: .; j_gene: TRBJ2-2; v_gene: TRBV29-1; CDR3aa: CSVALGQGAGGELFF; CDR3nt: TGCAGCGTTGCCCTCGGACAGGGGGCGGGTGGGGAGCTGTTTTTT
d_gene: .; abundance: .; j_gene: TRBJ1-1; v_gene: TRBV19; CDR3aa: CASSIGLGGGRMNTEAFF; CDR3nt: TGTGCCAGTAGTATAGGTCTCGGGGGAGGGAGAATGAACACTGAAGCTTTCTTT
d_gene: TRBD2; abundance: .; j_gene: TRBJ2-1; v_gene: TRBV7-2; CDR3aa: CASSLADKNNEQFF; CDR3nt: TGTGCCAGCAGCCTAGCGGATAAGAACAATGAGCAGTTCTTC
d_gene: .; abundance: .; j_gene: TRBJ1-4; v_gene: TRBV9; CDR3aa: CASSLRPVANEKLFF; CDR3nt: TGTGCCAGCAGCCTTCGGCCTGTAGCTAATGAAAAACTGTTTTTT
d_gene: .; abundance: .; j_gene: TRBJ1-2; v_gene: TRBV11-2; CDR3aa: CASSVGLRGYTF; CDR3nt: TGTGCCAGCAGCGTGGGGCTCAGGGGCTACACCTTC
d_gene: .; abundance: .; j_gene: TRBJ2-2; v_gene: TRBV7-8; CDR3aa: CASSLLESSGELFF; CDR3nt: TGTGCCAGCAGCTTATTGGAGTCCTCCGGGGAGCTGTTTTTT
d_gene: TRBD1; abundance: .; j_gene: TRBJ1-1; v_gene: TRBV19; CDR3aa: CASRRQGANTEAFF; CDR3nt: TGTGCCAGTAGGCGACAGGGGGCGAACACTGAAGCTTTCTTT
d_gene: .; abundance: .; j_gene: TRBJ1-1; v_gene: TRBV2; CDR3aa: CASSGLGARNTEAFF; CDR3nt: TGTGCCAGCAGCGGGTTGGGGGCGAGGAACACTGAAGCTTTCTTT
d_gene: .; abundance: .; j_gene: TRBJ1-4; v_gene: TRBV18; CDR3aa: CASSPSGRPNEKLFF; CDR3nt: TGTGCCAGCTCACCATCAGGACGACCTAATGAAAAACTGTTTTTT
d_gene: TRBD1; abundance: .; j_gene: TRBJ1-1; v_gene: TRBV6-1; CDR3aa: CASRDRTGWSAFF; CDR3nt: TGTGCCAGCAGGGATAGGACAGGGTGGTCGGCTTTCTTT
d_gene: TRBD2; abundance: .; j_gene: TRBJ2-1; v_gene: TRBV12-5; CDR3aa: CASGLSGLADSSSYNEQFF; CDR3nt: TGTGCTAGTGGTTTGTCGGGACTAGCGGACAGTAGCTCCTACAATGAGCAGTTCTTC
d_gene: TRBD1; abundance: .; j_gene: TRBJ1-6; v_gene: TRBV9; CDR3aa: CASSLRDSLNSPLHF; CDR3nt: TGTGCCAGCAGCCTACGGGACAGCCTAAATTCACCCCTCCACTTT
d_gene: .; abundance: .; j_gene: TRBJ2-3; v_gene: TRBV11-2; CDR3aa: CASSSGGPQYF; CDR3nt: TGTGCCAGCAGCTCCGGAGGGCCGCAGTATTTT
d_gene: .; abundance: .; j_gene: TRBJ2-5; v_gene: TRBV13; CDR3aa: CASSLGSVRQKKTQYF; CDR3nt: TGTGCCAGCAGCTTAGGTAGTGTGAGACAGAAAAAGACCCAGTACTTC
d_gene: .; abundance: .; j_gene: TRBJ2-3; v_gene: TRBV27; CDR3aa: CASSPLATSTDTQYF; CDR3nt: TGTGCCAGCAGTCCCCTAGCGACTAGCACAGATACGCAGTATTTT
d_gene: TRBD1; abundance: .; j_gene: TRBJ2-7; v_gene: TRBV10-2; CDR3aa: CASRGTGGTYEQYF; CDR3nt: TGCGCCAGCAGGGGGACAGGGGGTACCTACGAGCAGTACTTC
d_gene: .; abundance: .; j_gene: TRBJ1-2; v_gene: TRBV12-5; CDR3aa: CASGLVLPSNYGYTF; CDR3nt: TGTGCTAGTGGTTTGGTATTACCGTCTAACTATGGCTACACCTTC
d_gene: .; abundance: .; j_gene: TRBJ2-1; v_gene: TRBV11-3; CDR3aa: CASSPRARQSSYNEQFF; CDR3nt: TGTGCCAGCAGCCCCCGGGCCCGACAGAGCTCCTACAATGAGCAGTTCTTC
d_gene: .; abundance: .; j_gene: TRBJ2-7; v_gene: TRBV9; CDR3aa: CASSVAEGAYEQYF; CDR3nt: TGTGCCAGCAGCGTAGCTGAGGGGGCCTACGAGCAGTACTTC
d_gene: TRBD2; abundance: .; j_gene: TRBJ2-2; v_gene: TRBV5-3; CDR3aa: CARSFLFDGRALGTGELFF; CDR3nt: TGTGCCAGAAGCTTCTTGTTTGACGGGAGGGCCCTCGGCACCGGGGAGCTGTTTTTT
d_gene: .; abundance: .; j_gene: TRBJ1-5; v_gene: TRBV6-6; CDR3aa: CASTNGGISNQPQHF; CDR3nt: TGTGCCAGCACTAACGGGGGTATAAGCAATCAGCCCCAGCATTTT
d_gene: .; abundance: .; j_gene: TRBJ2-2; v_gene: TRBV7-9; CDR3aa: CASSLVARGAGELFF; CDR3nt: TGTGCCAGCAGCTTAGTCGCCAGGGGGGCCGGGGAGCTGTTTTTT
d_gene: TRBD1; abundance: few; j_gene: TRBJ2-7; v_gene: TRBV9; CDR3aa: CASSAGGTGVYEQYF; CDR3nt: TGTGCCAGCAGCGCCGGGGGGACAGGGGTCTACGAGCAGTACTTC
d_gene: .; abundance: .; j_gene: TRBJ2-7; v_gene: TRBV7-2; CDR3aa: CASSFPRGGGQTYEQYF; CDR3nt: TGTGCCAGCAGCTTCCCTAGGGGGGGAGGCCAAACCTACGAGCAGTACTTC
d_gene: .; abundance: .; j_gene: TRBJ2-7; v_gene: TRBV4-3; CDR3aa: CASSQDNDLDPFYF; CDR3nt: TGCGCCAGCAGCCAAGACAACGATTTAGACCCCTTCTACTTC
d_gene: .; abundance: .; j_gene: TRBJ1-1; v_gene: TRBV7-8; CDR3aa: CASSPNAAASNTEAFF; CDR3nt: TGTGCCAGCAGCCCGAATGCGGCAGCTTCGAACACTGAAGCTTTCTTT
d_gene: TRBD1; abundance: .; j_gene: TRBJ1-1; v_gene: TRBV18; CDR3aa: CASSPDRVQKYGFF; CDR3nt: TGTGCCAGCTCACCAGACAGGGTTCAAAAGTACGGTTTCTTT
d_gene: TRBD1; abundance: .; j_gene: TRBJ1-2; v_gene: TRBV19; CDR3aa: CASSTLTGSGNGYTF; CDR3nt: TGTGCCAGTAGTACGTTGACAGGGAGTGGGAATGGCTACACCTTC
d_gene: TRBD1; abundance: .; j_gene: TRBJ1-1; v_gene: TRBV27; CDR3aa: CASNRGTEAFF; CDR3nt: TGTGCCAGTAACAGGGGCACTGAAGCTTTCTTT
d_gene: .; abundance: .; j_gene: TRBJ2-7; v_gene: TRBV30; CDR3aa: CAWSSDYQNYEQYF; CDR3nt: TGTGCCTGGAGTTCGGACTACCAGAACTACGAGCAGTACTTC
d_gene: TRBD1; abundance: .; j_gene: TRBJ2-4; v_gene: TRBV7-2; CDR3aa: CASSRGTGGKNIQYF; CDR3nt: TGTGCCAGCAGCCGCGGGACAGGGGGCAAAAACATTCAGTACTTC
d_gene: .; abundance: .; j_gene: TRBJ1-1; v_gene: TRBV7-8; CDR3aa: CASSLGGVAGTEAFF; CDR3nt: TGTGCCAGCAGCTTAGGTGGGGTCGCCGGGACTGAAGCTTTCTTT
d_gene: .; abundance: .; j_gene: TRBJ1-1; v_gene: TRBV5-1; CDR3aa: CASSLAFARHTADEAFF; CDR3nt: TGCGCCAGCAGCTTGGCATTTGCAAGGCACACGGCCGACGAAGCTTTCTTT
d_gene: .; abundance: few; j_gene: TRBJ1-2; v_gene: TRBV10-1; CDR3aa: CASRAGITNYGYTF; CDR3nt: TGCGCCAGCAGAGCAGGAATTACTAACTATGGCTACACCTTC
d_gene: TRBD2; abundance: .; j_gene: TRBJ2-1; v_gene: TRBV2; CDR3aa: CASSAGLAGDGEQFF; CDR3nt: TGTGCCAGCAGCGCCGGACTAGCGGGGGACGGTGAGCAGTTCTTC
d_gene: .; abundance: .; j_gene: TRBJ2-1; v_gene: TRBV7-8; CDR3aa: CASSLAPGAPGVGEQFF; CDR3nt: TGTGCCAGCAGCTTAGCTCCGGGGGCCCCAGGAGTGGGTGAGCAGTTCTTC
d_gene: .; abundance: .; j_gene: TRBJ1-3; v_gene: TRBV7-9; CDR3aa: CASSAAVGSGNTIYF; CDR3nt: TGTGCCAGCAGCGCGGCGGTGGGGTCTGGAAACACCATATATTTT
d_gene: TRBD1; abundance: .; j_gene: TRBJ2-5; v_gene: TRBV5-1; CDR3aa: CASRTTGDQETQYF; CDR3nt: TGCGCCAGCAGGACGACAGGGGACCAAGAGACCCAGTACTTC
d_gene: TRBD1; abundance: .; j_gene: TRBJ1-2; v_gene: TRBV5-6; CDR3aa: CASSGDRDYGYTF; CDR3nt: TGTGCCAGCAGTGGAGACAGGGACTATGGCTACACCTTC
d_gene: .; abundance: .; j_gene: TRBJ2-5; v_gene: TRBV28; CDR3aa: CASNLWGARETQYF; CDR3nt: TGTGCCAGCAACCTGTGGGGGGCGCGGGAGACCCAGTACTTC